One sample yielded the 23 T cell receptor beta chains listed below, sequenced in a study of blood T cell repertoires in COVID-19. Only in-frame clones appear in the TCRdb table, and some are missing; sequencing was by immunoSEQ multiplex PCR. The sample comprises 210,000 or so clones, roughly 90% of which are singletons, and 5% to 7.5% rests with the top ten. The sequencing input was peripheral blood. The source is a woman aged 40 to 50 who had recovered from COVID-19.

The rearrangement links TRBV11-2 to TRBJ1-1; the D gene is possibly TRBD1 (5 bases). The germline V gene has CDR1 SGHAT and CDR2 FQNNGV. The CDR3 spans 15 residues. V was trimmed by 5 bases and J by 2 bases, leaving 15 bases between them. DNA for the CDR3: TGTGCCAGCAGCCCACGCCGCGGGGGAAACACTGAAGCTTTCTTT. This translates into CASSPRRGGNTEAFF.

This sequence joins TRBV15 and TRBJ1-5, with D hard to call. V gave up 0 bases and J gave up 0 bases, with 18 bases separating them. Per germline, CDR1 LNHNV and CDR2 YYDKDF (reference sequence). This CDR3 region has 19 residues. In DNA, the CDR3 is TGTGCCACCAGCAGAGATATTATAAGGGCGGGATATAGCAATCAGCCCCAGCATTTT. Translated: CATSRDIIRAGYSNQPQHF. The full variable domain, rest sourced from reference TRBV15 and TRBJ1-5, is DAMVIQNPRYQVTQFGKPVTLSCSQTLNHNVMYWYQQKSSQAPKLLFHYYDKDFNNEADTPDNFQSRRPNTSFCFLDIRSPGLGDTAMYLCATSRDIIRAGYSNQPQHFGDGTRLSIL.

The chain uses TRBV24-1 and TRBJ2-3, with 13 bases aligning to TRBD2. Trimming cost V 2 bases and J 6 bases; bases outside gene matches: 13. The germline V gene has CDR1 KGHDR and CDR2 SFDVKD. This CDR3 is 19 amino acids long. CDR3 sequence reads: CATSDSARTSGRAWDTQYF. The CDR3, as DNA: TGTGCCACCAGTGATTCTGCTAGGACTAGCGGGAGAGCTTGGGATACGCAGTATTTT.

This clone was found once. The CDR3, as DNA: TGTGCCAGCAGTTTGGGACTCCTCTCCTACAATGAGCAGTTCTTC. Translation: CASSLGLLSYNEQFF. The V call is TRBV27, the J call TRBJ2-1; tentatively, D is TRBD2 (6 bases). Between the trimmed V and J ends, which lost 3 bases and 0 bases, there was a span of 9 bases. Germline CDR1 is MNHEY and CDR2 is SMNVEV (reference sequence). The CDR3 is 15 amino acids.

The chain recombines TRBV29-1 with TRBJ2-7; 8 bases line up with TRBD1. Germline CDR1 is SQVTM and CDR2 is ANQGSEA. CDR3 length equals 12 residues. V trimming: 6 bases; J trimming: 5 bases; junction bases outside the gene matches: 6. DNA of the CDR3: TGCAGCGTAGACAGGGGTCGCAACGAGCAGTACTTC. Translated, it gives CSVDRGRNEQYF.

J is TRBJ2-1 and V is TRBV10-3, with 7 bases fitting TRBD2. Losses at the gene ends were 2 bases for V and 3 bases for J; bases not matched to a gene: 10. Germline CDR1 is ENHRY and CDR2 is SYGVKD. The CDR3 sequence is 17 residues long. The CDR3 reads CAISEAGVAGRYNEQFF. CDR3 nucleotides: TGTGCCATCAGTGAGGCCGGAGTAGCGGGCCGCTACAATGAGCAGTTCTTC.

This chain connects TRBV5-8 to TRBJ2-1, with D possibly TRBD1 on 6 matching bases. The CDR3 sequence is 16 residues long. V lost 5 bases to trimming and J lost 10 bases, with 25 bases between them. Germline CDR1 SGHTS, CDR2 YDEGEE. CDR3 sequence: CASSFDSLRQVWEQFF. The CDR3 DNA reads TGTGCCAGCAGTTTCGACTCTCTGAGACAGGTATGGGAGCAGTTCTTC. Full variable domain (rest looked up from reference TRBV5-8 and TRBJ2-1): EAGVTQSPTHLIKTRGQQATLRCSPISGHTSVYWYQQALGLGLQFLLWYDEGEERNRGNFPPRFSGRQFPNYSSELNVNALELEDSALYLCASSFDSLRQVWEQFFGPGTRLTVL.

The V and J genes are TRBV6-1 and TRBJ1-1; 7 positions agree with TRBD1. The CDR3 is made up of 14 amino acids. Germline-derived CDR1 and CDR2 are MNHNS and SASEGT. With V trimmed by 1 base and J by 10 bases, 9 bases remained unmatched. The CDR3 coding sequence is TGTGCCAGCAGTGAAGACTTGAGACAGGGTCGAGCTTTCTTT. Its protein is CASSEDLRQGRAFF.

The chain employs TRBV11-3 and TRBJ2-1; tentatively, D is TRBD2 (5 bases). The V gene's germline CDR1 is SGHNT and CDR2 YENEEA. CDR3 length: 13 residues. The germline V and J ends were trimmed by 0 bases and 9 bases, with 9 bases remaining between them. The DNA of the CDR3 is TGTGCCAGCAGCTTAGACCCCGCGGGTGAGCAGTTCTTC. This translates into CASSLDPAGEQFF. The full variable domain, rest sourced from reference TRBV11-3 and TRBJ2-1, is EAGVVQSPRYKIIEKKQPVAFWCNPISGHNTLYWYLQNLGQGPELLIRYENEEAVDDSQLPKDRFSAERLKGVDSTLKIQPAELGDSAVYLCASSLDPAGEQFFGPGTRLTVL.

J is TRBJ2-1 and V is TRBV20-1; the D is unclear. The CDR3 is made up of 11 amino acids. Per germline, CDR1 DFQATT and CDR2 SNEGSKA (reference sequence). V was pared by 7 bases and J by 7 bases, with 11 bases between. The CDR3 protein is CSVGGENEQFF. For the CDR3, the DNA is TGCAGTGTGGGTGGAGAGAATGAGCAGTTCTTC.

The chain carries TRBV19 and TRBJ1-4; D remains unclear. V was pared by 3 bases and J by 0 bases, with 8 bases between. The V gene's germline CDR1 is LNHDA and CDR2 SQIVND (reference sequence). The CDR3 length is 15 residues. The CDR3 loop reads CASSIRETTNEKLFF. CDR3 in DNA: TGTGCCAGTAGTATCCGGGAAACAACTAATGAAAAACTGTTTTTT.

The chain recombines TRBV7-2 with TRBJ1-1; D not resolved. Trimming pared 6 bases from V and 4 bases from J, leaving 12 bases between. Germline V lookup: CDR1 SGHTA, CDR2 FQGNSA. The CDR3 contains 13 residues. The CDR3 region has the DNA TGTGCCAGCAGTTCGGTCCGTGGCACTGAAGCTTTCTTT. Its protein product is CASSSVRGTEAFF.

V gene TRBV18 combines with J gene TRBJ1-1, with 10 bases fitting TRBD1. CDR1 and CDR2 (germline): KGHSH, LQKENI. The CDR3 spans 14 residues. With V trimmed by 3 bases and J by 5 bases, 3 bases remained unmatched. The DNA of the CDR3 is TGTGCCAGCTCACCTCGGACAGGGGGGACTGAAGCTTTCTTT. As protein: CASSPRTGGTEAFF. Based on the CDR3 plus reference TRBV18 and TRBJ1-1, the full variable domain is NAGVMQNPRHLVRRRGQEARLRCSPMKGHSHVYWYRQLPEEGLKFMVYLQKENIIDESGMPKERFSAEFPKEGPSILRIQQVVRGDSAAYFCASSPRTGGTEAFFGQGTRLTVV.

The chain combines TRBV7-9 with TRBJ2-3; D not resolved. The V end lost 0 bases, the J end lost 0 bases, and 10 bases lay between the germline ends. The CDR3 consists of 16 residues. In germline, CDR1 is SEHNR, CDR2 FQNEAQ (reference sequence). The DNA for the CDR3 is TGTGCCAGCAGCTTAGCCCTGCAGGCTAGCACAGATACGCAGTATTTT. Protein: CASSLALQASTDTQYF.

The rearrangement uses TRBV6-2 or TRBV6-3 and TRBJ1-1; D gene ambiguous. V was pared by 5 bases and J by 1 base, with 20 bases between. CDR1 is MNHEY, CDR2 SVGEGT, per germline. The CDR3 sequence is 17 residues long. CDR3 loop: CASSVVRRMLANTEAFF. CDR3 coding DNA: TGTGCCAGCAGTGTAGTCCGTCGCATGTTAGCGAACACTGAAGCTTTCTTT.

The V and J genes are TRBV20-1 and TRBJ2-7; D might be TRBD1 (5 bases). The CDR3 covers 12 residues. V lost 3 bases, J lost 3 bases, and 9 bases lay in between. From germline, CDR1 is DFQATT and CDR2 SNEGSKA (reference sequence). As DNA, the CDR3 is TGCAGTGCTAGTCAGGGAAACTACGAGCAGTACTTC. Protein sequence: CSASQGNYEQYF.

The V call is TRBV3-1 (or the pseudogene TRBV3-2), the J call TRBJ1-5; D perhaps matches TRBD1 (6 bases). Trimming stripped 6 bases from V and 6 bases from J, with 12 bases between. The germline CDR1 and CDR2 sequences are LGHDT and YNNKEL (reference sequence). This CDR3 spans 13 amino acids. The CDR3 DNA reads as TGTGCCAGCAGTCCACAGGGTAGTCAGCCCCAGCATTTT. Amino acid sequence: CASSPQGSQPQHF.

This clone is a singleton in its sample. The V gene is TRBV27, the J gene TRBJ2-3; TRBD2 matches 7 bases. The CDR3 loop spans 16 amino acids. The germline gives CDR1 MNHEY, CDR2 SMNVEV (reference sequence). J was trimmed by 2 bases and V by 6 bases; bases with no gene match: 11. The CDR3 is CASSSMGGGPTDTQYF. CDR3 DNA sequence: TGTGCCAGCAGCTCAATGGGGGGGGGTCCCACAGATACGCAGTATTTT.

V and J are TRBV15 and TRBJ2-1, with 9 bases fitting TRBD1. CDR1 is LNHNV, CDR2 YYDKDF, per germline (reference sequence). The CDR3 runs to 15 residues. With V trimmed by 1 base and J by 5 bases, 3 bases remained unmatched. CDR3 coding DNA: TGTGCCACCAGCAGAGGTGGGACAGGGAACAATGAGCAGTTCTTC. As protein: CATSRGGTGNNEQFF.

V gene TRBV3-1 (or the pseudogene TRBV3-2) combines with J gene TRBJ1-1, with D possibly TRBD1 on 5 matching bases. Germline CDR1 LGHDT, CDR2 YNNKEL (reference sequence). The CDR3 has 12 residues. V lost 4 bases to trimming and J lost 5 bases, with 8 bases between them. The CDR3 DNA follows: TGTGCCAGCAGCCCAGGGTTTACTGAAGCTTTCTTT. Amino acid sequence: CASSPGFTEAFF.

The V call is TRBV27, the J call TRBJ2-1; TRBD2 might be the D (6 bases). The ends were cut back, 5 bases at V and 10 bases at J, with 18 bases in the middle. The CDR3 is 14 amino acids. CDR1 is MNHEY and CDR2 is SMNVEV in the germline V gene (reference sequence). The CDR3 DNA follows: TGTGCCAGCAGTGGTCTGGGCGGGAACGAGGAGCAGTTCTTC. Amino acids: CASSGLGGNEEQFF.

The chain carries TRBV28 and TRBJ1-1; maybe TRBD1 (6 bases). Deletions cut 3 bases from V and 4 bases from J, with 21 bases between. This CDR3 is built from 17 residues. From germline, CDR1 is MDHEN and CDR2 SYDVKM. The CDR3 DNA reads as TGTGCCAGCAGTTTCGGGGGGGCGCCTAGGGTTGGCACTGAAGCTTTCTTT. Residues: CASSFGGAPRVGTEAFF.

V usage is TRBV11-2 and J usage is TRBJ2-3, with TRBD2 matching 8 bases. CDR1 is SGHAT and CDR2 is FQNNGV in the germline V gene. There are 16 residues in the CDR3. The trim removed 1 base at V and 1 base at J, leaving 4 bases unmatched. CDR3 protein: CASSLGTSGGTDTQYF. In nucleotides, the CDR3 is TGTGCCAGCAGCTTAGGAACTAGCGGCGGCACAGATACGCAGTATTTT.